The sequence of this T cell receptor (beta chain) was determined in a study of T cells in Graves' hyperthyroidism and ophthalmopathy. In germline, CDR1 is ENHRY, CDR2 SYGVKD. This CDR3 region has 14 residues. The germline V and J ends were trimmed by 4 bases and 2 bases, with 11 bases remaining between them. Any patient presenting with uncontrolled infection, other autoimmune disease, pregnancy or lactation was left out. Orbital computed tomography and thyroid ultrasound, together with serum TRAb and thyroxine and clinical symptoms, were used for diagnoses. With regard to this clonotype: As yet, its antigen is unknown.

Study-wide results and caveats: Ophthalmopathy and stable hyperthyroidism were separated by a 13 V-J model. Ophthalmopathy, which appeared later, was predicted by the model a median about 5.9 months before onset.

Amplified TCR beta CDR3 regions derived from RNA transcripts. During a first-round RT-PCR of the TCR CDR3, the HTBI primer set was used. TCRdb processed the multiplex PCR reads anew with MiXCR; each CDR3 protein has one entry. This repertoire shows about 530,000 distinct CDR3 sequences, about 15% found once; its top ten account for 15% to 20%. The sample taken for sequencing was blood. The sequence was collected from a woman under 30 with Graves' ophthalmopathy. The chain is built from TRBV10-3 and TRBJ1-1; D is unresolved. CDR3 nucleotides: TGTGCCATCAGTGTTGGAGGTGCAAACACTGAAGCTTTCTTT. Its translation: CAISVGGANTEAFF.